A selection of T cell receptor beta chains follows, all from one sample in a study of T cells after yellow fever vaccination. TCRdb independently ran MiXCR on the 5' RACE reads; one entry per CDR3 protein. The table lists a few hundred thousand distinct CDR3 sequences, over 3% of them singletons. The material sequenced was PBMCs, taken 15 days after the yellow fever booster vaccination. Receptors were obtained from a man aged 18-30 years who received the YFV17D yellow fever vaccine. Both conserved end residues are part of each CDR3. D genes are given only for firm matches. A row's size may be missing; if present it is once, few, many or a size class.

size: many; J: TRBJ1-1; D: NA; V: TRBV28; DNA: TGTGCCAGCATTGGAGCTCGGGGGGAGAACACTGAAGCTTTCTTT; CDR3: CASIGARGENTEAFF
size: NA; J: TRBJ1-2; D: TRBD1; V: TRBV12-3/TRBV12-4; DNA: TGTGCCAGCAGTACCAGACAGGGGCCTTGGGGCTACACCTTC; CDR3: CASSTRQGPWGYTF
size: many; J: TRBJ1-4; D: NA; V: TRBV7-2; DNA: TGTGCCAGCAGCCTATACGGGGGGTTGAATGAAAAACTGTTTTTT; CDR3: CASSLYGGLNEKLFF
size: many; J: TRBJ2-5; D: NA; V: TRBV9; DNA: TGTGCCAGCAGCGTAGTTGGTGTTCCCCAAGAGACCCAGTACTTC; CDR3: CASSVVGVPQETQYF
size: many; J: TRBJ1-1; D: NA; V: TRBV12-3/TRBV12-4; DNA: TGTGCCAGCTGTCCGTTTCTGAACACTGAAGCTTTCTTT; CDR3: CASCPFLNTEAFF
size: many; J: TRBJ2-1; D: TRBD2; V: TRBV30; DNA: TGTGCCTGCCCTTCGGGACTAGCGGGGGGCCGAATCTTC; CDR3: CACPSGLAGGRIF
size: many; J: TRBJ2-7; D: NA; V: TRBV5-1; DNA: TGCGCCAGCAGCTTCCAGGGTAGTTACGAGCAGTACTTC; CDR3: CASSFQGSYEQYF
size: many; J: TRBJ1-2; D: NA; V: TRBV7-2; DNA: TGTGCCAGCAGCTTAGCTTCTGCAGGGGTCGGCTACACCTTC; CDR3: CASSLASAGVGYTF
size: many; J: TRBJ2-7; D: TRBD1; V: TRBV5-6; DNA: TGTGCCAGCAGCTTAGGGACAGTAAGGGAGCAGTACTTC; CDR3: CASSLGTVREQYF
size: many; J: TRBJ2-7; D: TRBD1; V: TRBV25-1; DNA: TGTGCCAGCAGTGAAACGGGACAGGGGATCTACGAGCAGTACTTC; CDR3: CASSETGQGIYEQYF
size: many; J: TRBJ1-2; D: NA; V: TRBV7-2; DNA: TGTGCCAGCAGCTCAGGCTGGGGCCCAGGGGGCTACACCTTC; CDR3: CASSSGWGPGGYTF
size: many; J: TRBJ2-3; D: NA; V: TRBV4-1; DNA: TGCGCCAGCAGCCAACTAGCGACGCAGTATTTT; CDR3: CASSQLATQYF
size: many; J: TRBJ1-2; D: NA; V: TRBV4-3; DNA: TGCGCCAGCAGCCAAGGGACCGAGGGAGGCTACACCTTC; CDR3: CASSQGTEGGYTF
size: many; J: TRBJ2-7; D: TRBD2; V: TRBV20-1; DNA: TGCAGTGCTGCCAGGACTAGCGGGATCTACGAGCAGTACTTC; CDR3: CSAARTSGIYEQYF
size: many; J: TRBJ2-7; D: TRBD2; V: TRBV12-3/TRBV12-4; DNA: TGTGCCAGCAGTACTAGCGAGGGAACATACGAGCAGTACTTC; CDR3: CASSTSEGTYEQYF
size: many; J: TRBJ2-2; D: TRBD1; V: TRBV6-1; DNA: TGTGCCAGCAACAGGGGCACGAACACCGGGGAGCTGTTTTTT; CDR3: CASNRGTNTGELFF
size: many; J: TRBJ1-2; D: TRBD1; V: TRBV5-5; DNA: TGTGCCAGCAGCGCAACACAGGGGCGTTATGGCTACACCTTC; CDR3: CASSATQGRYGYTF
size: many; J: TRBJ2-5; D: NA; V: TRBV20-1; DNA: TGCAGTGCTAAACTAGCTGCGCAAGAGACCCAGTACTTC; CDR3: CSAKLAAQETQYF
size: many; J: TRBJ2-2; D: TRBD2; V: TRBV29-1; DNA: TGCAGCACAGCGGGGGACACCGGGGAGCTGTTTTTT; CDR3: CSTAGDTGELFF
size: many; J: TRBJ2-2; D: TRBD1; V: TRBV6-5; DNA: TGTGCCAGCAGTTTCGCACAGGGGTCCCTCGTGGGGGAGCTGTTTTTT; CDR3: CASSFAQGSLVGELFF
size: many; J: TRBJ1-2; D: NA; V: TRBV7-9; DNA: TGTGCCAGCAGCCCGACAGGTTATGGCTACACCTTC; CDR3: CASSPTGYGYTF
size: many; J: TRBJ1-1; D: NA; V: TRBV11-1; DNA: TGTGCCAGCAGCTCAGAACGGGGCCTGGGGACTGAAGCTTTCTTT; CDR3: CASSSERGLGTEAFF
size: many; J: TRBJ2-7; D: TRBD2; V: TRBV20-1; DNA: TGCAGTGCGGGGAGGGTTGGGTACGAGCAGTACTTC; CDR3: CSAGRVGYEQYF
size: many; J: TRBJ2-7; D: NA; V: TRBV27; DNA: TGTGCCAGCAGTCCCTTCCGGGGGATCAGCTCCTACGAGCAGTACTTC; CDR3: CASSPFRGISSYEQYF
size: many; J: TRBJ2-5; D: NA; V: TRBV29-1; DNA: TGCAGCGTTACGAGGGACCAAGAGACCCAGTACTTC; CDR3: CSVTRDQETQYF
size: NA; J: TRBJ2-6; D: NA; V: TRBV12-1; DNA: TGTGCCGGAAAGAGTGGGGGCGCTGGGGCCATCGTGCTGACTTTC; CDR3: CAGKSGGAGAIVLTF
size: many; J: TRBJ2-3; D: TRBD2; V: TRBV20-1; DNA: TGCAGTGCTAGGGGCGGGGGGCCCGGTGATACGCAGTATTTT; CDR3: CSARGGGPGDTQYF
size: few; J: TRBJ2-2; D: NA; V: TRBV6-4; DNA: TGTGCCAGCAGTGACCAGCCAGGCCACACCGGGGAGCTGTTTTTT; CDR3: CASSDQPGHTGELFF
size: many; J: TRBJ2-1; D: NA; V: TRBV7-9; DNA: TGTGCCAGCAGCCCCCCTAGTTTCAATGAGCAGTTCTTC; CDR3: CASSPPSFNEQFF
size: many; J: TRBJ2-2; D: NA; V: TRBV9; DNA: TGTGCCACGACGAGGGGGGGCAACACCGGGGAGCTGTTTTTT; CDR3: CATTRGGNTGELFF
size: many; J: TRBJ1-2; D: NA; V: TRBV4-1; DNA: TGCGCCAGCAGCCAAGGCCTCCGGGATCCGAGCTATGGCTACACCTTC; CDR3: CASSQGLRDPSYGYTF
size: many; J: TRBJ2-5; D: NA; V: TRBV20-1; DNA: TGCAGTGCAAGGACGGACTGGGGAGAGACCCAGTACTTC; CDR3: CSARTDWGETQYF
size: many; J: TRBJ1-5; D: NA; V: TRBV5-1; DNA: TGCGCCAGCAGCACTGAGGGAGGACATGGTCAGCCCCAGCATTTT; CDR3: CASSTEGGHGQPQHF
size: many; J: TRBJ2-5; D: NA; V: TRBV2; DNA: TGTGCCAGCAGTGAAGAGTGGTACCCGGTCGTATACTTC; CDR3: CASSEEWYPVVYF
size: many; J: TRBJ2-1; D: TRBD1; V: TRBV5-1; DNA: TGCGCCAGCAGCTTGGACAGGGGCTCCTACAATGAGCAGTTCTTC; CDR3: CASSLDRGSYNEQFF
size: many; J: TRBJ1-1; D: NA; V: TRBV10-3; DNA: TGTGCCATCAGTGCCGACAGGAACACTGAAGCTTTCTTT; CDR3: CAISADRNTEAFF
size: many; J: TRBJ1-6; D: NA; V: TRBV7-9; DNA: TGTGCCAGCAGCTCCCTGCCTAATTCACCCCTCCACTTT; CDR3: CASSSLPNSPLHF